This is a list of T cell receptor beta chains from one sample in a study of T cell changes during pregnancy in multiple sclerosis. TCRdb keeps only in-frame clones here, not all; method: immunoSEQ multiplex PCR. Of more than 55,000 clones in the sample, roughly 91% were seen once. The specimen was peripheral blood, collected after pregnancy. The receptors were sampled from a female donor in good health, enrolled as a control in a pregnancy study. Both conserved end residues are part of each CDR3. The D gene is left open where the match is weak. Rows may omit the clone size; those that give it use once, few, many or a size class.

NA,NA,TRBJ1-1,TRBV30,CAWTRASPRAEAFF,TGTGCCTGGACTCGGGCCTCCCCCAGGGCTGAAGCTTTCTTT
NA,NA,TRBJ1-2,TRBV18,CASSPLPGQTAGGPYGYTF,TGTGCCAGCTCACCGTTGCCTGGCCAGACAGCGGGCGGACCCTATGGCTACACCTTC
TRBD2,NA,TRBJ2-2,TRBV2,CASRGVVSTGELFF,TGTGCCAGCCGGGGGGTAGTCTCCACCGGGGAGCTGTTTTTT
NA,NA,TRBJ2-3,TRBV5-1,CASSLRQVGDTQYF,TGCGCCAGCAGCTTGAGACAGGTCGGAGATACGCAGTATTTT
TRBD2,NA,TRBJ2-1,TRBV11-3,CASSPGLAGGPNEQFF,TGTGCCAGCAGCCCTGGACTAGCGGGGGGGCCCAATGAGCAGTTCTTC
NA,NA,TRBJ2-7,TRBV11-1,CASSWKNLRTGGLYEQYF,TGTGCCAGCAGCTGGAAAAACCTTCGGACAGGAGGGCTTTACGAGCAGTACTTC
NA,NA,TRBJ2-3,TRBV11-3,CASTATGSTDTQYF,TGTGCCAGCACCGCGACAGGAAGCACAGATACGCAGTATTTT
TRBD1,NA,TRBJ1-1,TRBV10-3,CAISGRGQVNTEAFF,TGTGCCATCAGTGGTCGTGGACAGGTGAACACTGAAGCTTTCTTT
NA,NA,TRBJ2-4,TRBV30,CASTGIAKNIQYF,TGTGCCTCTACAGGGATAGCCAAAAACATTCAGTACTTC
NA,once,TRBJ2-1,TRBV14,CASSPPGGNNEQFF,TGTGCCAGCAGCCCCCCCGGGGGAAACAATGAGCAGTTCTTC
NA,NA,TRBJ2-1,TRBV4-3,CASSQDRAGNEQFF,TGCGCCAGCAGCCAAGATCGAGCAGGGAATGAGCAGTTCTTC
TRBD1,NA,TRBJ2-4,TRBV6-5,CASSYSKDRGSNIQYF,TGTGCCAGCAGTTACTCGAAGGACAGGGGATCAAACATTCAGTACTTC
NA,NA,TRBJ2-7,TRBV30,CAWSVGAGVAEQYF,TGTGCCTGGAGTGTTGGAGCCGGGGTTGCCGAGCAGTACTTC
TRBD1,NA,TRBJ2-2,TRBV10-3,CAISDPGQGAGELFF,TGTGCCATCAGTGACCCCGGACAGGGGGCCGGGGAGCTGTTTTTT
NA,NA,TRBJ2-7,TRBV25-1,CASSEYGGGGQYF,TGTGCCAGCAGTGAGTACGGGGGCGGGGGGCAGTACTTC